The 4 T cell receptor beta chains listed next were all sequenced from one sample in a study of T cell clonotyping in hematopoietic cell transplantation. The method was immunoSEQ multiplex PCR; TCRdb's version includes in-frame clones alone and lacks a portion of them. Of more than 5,000 clones listed, around 78% are singletons. Source: peripheral blood mononuclear cells, taken 100 days after allogeneic stem cell transplant. The receptor set was obtained from a male patient over 55 who had an allogeneic stem cell transplant, so T cells may come from the graft donor. Some clones in this sample may be carry-over from other donors' samples.

The V and J genes are TRBV4-1 and TRBJ1-5; 8 positions agree with TRBD1. Trimming removed 1 base from V and 5 bases from J; junction bases left unmatched: 4. Germline V gives CDR1 MGHRA, CDR2 YSYEKL. The CDR3 is 15 amino acids. CDR3 residues: CASSQVAGGYQPQHF. CDR3 nucleotide sequence: TGCGCCAGCAGCCAAGTGGCAGGGGGCTATCAGCCCCAGCATTTT.

The chain combines TRBV6-1 with TRBJ2-2; D is unclear. Trimming shortened V by 4 bases and J by 4 bases, and 7 bases separated the two germline ends. Germline V gives CDR1 MNHNS, CDR2 SASEGT. The CDR3 runs 13 residues. CDR3 protein: CASSGTLTGELFF. DNA for the CDR3: TGTGCCAGCAGTGGGACCCTCACCGGGGAGCTGTTTTTT.

This clone was recorded a few times. The chain employs TRBV19 and TRBJ2-5, with 8 nucleotides matching TRBD2. The J segment lost 3 bases and the V segment lost 2 bases, leaving 2 bases of the junction unmatched. The length of the CDR3 is 14 residues. Germline-derived CDR1 and CDR2 are LNHDA and SQIVND (reference sequence). The CDR3: CASSIQLAEETQYF. The CDR3 nucleotides read TGTGCCAGTAGTATACAACTAGCGGAAGAGACCCAGTACTTC.

The chain couples TRBV5-4 to TRBJ1-2; TRBD1 matches 7 bases. Germline V lookup: CDR1 SGHNT, CDR2 YYREEE (reference sequence). The ends lost 0 bases at V and 4 bases at J; junction bases unmatched: 3. CDR3 length: 14 amino acids. CDR3 nucleotide sequence: TGTGCCAGCAGCTTGGGACAGGGAATCTATGGCTACACCTTC. It encodes CASSLGQGIYGYTF.